This TCR beta chain was sequenced for a study of blood T cell repertoires in COVID-19. Background on the study: Both acute and convalescent COVID-19 samples were obtained from the United States, Italy and Spain. Sources were T cells, B-cell-depleted T cells, or PBMCs; the material itself was cDNA or gDNA.

This clone has more than one count but fewer than ten. In the authors' methods: Amplification with reference gene primers provided the estimates of nucleated cell counts. Clones were read by immunoSEQ multiplex PCR, and TCRdb kept only the in-frame ones, dropping some. The V and J calls and clone size are taken from that table; D and trimming were inferred from the DNA. The data contain fewer than 250,000 clones, around 90% of them singletons. The CDR3 contains 16 residues. Trimming removed 7 bases from V and 2 bases from J, with 20 bases in between. CDR1 and CDR2 from the germline V gene are MNHEY and SVGEGT. Seattle-derived patients entered the study during active infection and were followed longitudinally.

This sequence was found in a man in his fifties or sixties with COVID-19, enrolled during active disease. J is TRBJ2-5 and V is TRBV6-2 or TRBV6-3, with D possibly TRBD2 on 5 matching bases. The sample comprised peripheral blood. CDR3 sequence: CASTPWKGVGQETQYF. CDR3 nucleotides: TGTGCCAGCACCCCCTGGAAGGGAGTGGGACAAGAGACCCAGTACTTC.